This record looks at one T cell receptor beta chain sequence and its context. As yet, its antigen is unknown. The source of the sample is a study of OX40 agonist ivuxolimab in advanced cancers. Here immunoSEQ multiplex PCR was the method, and the copy in TCRdb shows in-frame clones only, minus some. In the table there are approximately 120,000 clones, just under 95% of which are singletons. Notes on the study in general: Patients with a partial response at 0.1-3.0 mg/kg had among the lowest clonal expansion.

The receptor was isolated from an adult with an advanced solid tumor such as melanoma, head and neck, liver or kidney cancer. The sample consisted of CD4+ or CD8+ T cells sorted from blood, taken in a trial of the OX40 agonist ivuxolimab.

The CDR3 sequence: CASSPLSQGFFEQYF. The CDR3 DNA reads as TGTGCCAGCAGTCCCCTGAGCCAGGGCTTTTTCGAGCAGTACTTC. The rearrangement links TRBV25-1 to TRBJ2-7; weak D call: TRBD1 (5 bases). Germline CDR1 is MGHDK and CDR2 is SYGVNS. V was shortened by 5 bases and J by 6 bases, with 20 bases between the two germline ends. CDR3 length equals 15 residues.